Presented here are 30 T cell receptor beta chains from one specimen sequenced in a study of T-cell reconstitution after alpha-beta-depleted transplantation in children. Preparation of the TCRbeta library involved a method that used unique molecular identifiers. TCRdb ran MiXCR on the PCR reads and lists one entry per CDR3 protein. This sample has 350,000 to 400,000 distinct CDR3 sequences; 13% occur once, and the top ten carry around 4%. The source was PBMCs, collected from the stem cell graft. These receptors were taken from a human donor who donated a stem cell graft to a child with Fanconi anemia.

This clonotype came up many times. The rearrangement uses TRBV9 and TRBJ2-2; D not resolved. The CDR3 loop spans 15 amino acids. CDR1 and CDR2 from the germline V gene are SGDLS and YYNGEE. Trimming removed 3 bases from V and 0 bases from J, with 9 bases in between. CDR3 nucleotide sequence: TGTGCCAGCAGCGGCACGGACGCGAACACCGGGGAGCTGTTTTTT. It translates to CASSGTDANTGELFF.

This clonotype was seen only a few times. The chain has TRBV4-2 and TRBJ1-4; D is uncertain. V was shortened by 1 base and J by 7 bases, with 10 bases between the two germline ends. Per germline, CDR1 LGHNA and CDR2 YNFKEQ. The CDR3 totals 14 residues. The CDR3 loop reads CASSQAMGSEKLFF. The CDR3 DNA follows: TGTGCCAGCAGCCAAGCCATGGGAAGTGAAAAACTGTTTTTT.

This clonotype was picked up a small number of times. The CDR3 region is CALAEGATDTQYF. The CDR3 DNA follows: TGTGCCCTCGCAGAGGGGGCCACAGATACGCAGTATTTT. This chain links TRBV10-3 with TRBJ2-3; 7 positions match TRBD1. Germline lookup yields CDR1 ENHRY and CDR2 SYGVKD. The CDR3 contains 13 residues. V lost 11 bases, J lost 2 bases, and 7 bases stayed unmatched.

The V and J genes are TRBV2 and TRBJ2-7; no firm D call. With 4 bases removed from V and 7 bases from J, the gap between germline ends came to 14 bases. CDR1 and CDR2 (germline): SNHLY, FYNNEI. The CDR3 has 13 amino acids. The DNA for the CDR3 is TGTGCCAGCAGTGGGTGGTCCCTTGGGGAGCAGTACTTC. Its protein is CASSGWSLGEQYF. The full variable domain, with the rest looked up from reference TRBV2 and TRBJ2-7, is EPEVTQTPSHQVTQMGQEVILRCVPISNHLYFYWYRQILGQKVEFLVSFYNNEISEKSEIFDDQFSVERPDGSNFTLKIRSTKLEDSAMYFCASSGWSLGEQYFGPGTRLTVT.

This clonotype has more than one count but fewer than ten. This sequence joins TRBV7-9 and TRBJ2-7; tentatively, D is TRBD1 (5 bases). The CDR3 has 12 amino acids. Germline-derived CDR1 and CDR2 are SEHNR and FQNEAQ (reference sequence). V was trimmed by 3 bases and J by 7 bases, leaving 10 bases between them. For the CDR3, the DNA is TGTGCCAGCAGCTTTTCCCAGGGTGAGCAGTACTTC. This sequence encodes CASSFSQGEQYF.

The sample holds many counts of this clonotype. The chain recombines TRBV7-2 with TRBJ1-1, with D unclear. The germline V gene encodes CDR1 SGHTA and CDR2 FQGNSA. V lost 5 bases, J lost 2 bases, and 9 bases lay in between. This CDR3 has 13 residues. This chain's CDR3 is CASSTQLNTEAFF. The CDR3 DNA follows: TGTGCCAGCAGCACACAGCTTAACACTGAAGCTTTCTTT.

CDR3 nucleotide sequence: TGCGCCAGCAGCCAAGTAACCGGAGGCAGGGGTTTATTGAACACTGAAGCTTTCTTT. Translation gives CASSQVTGGRGLLNTEAFF. The V gene is TRBV4-3, the J gene TRBJ1-1, with D maybe TRBD1 (6 bases). CDR3 size: 19 residues. Trimming removed 1 base from V and 0 bases from J, with 21 bases in between. Germline lookup yields CDR1 LGHNA and CDR2 YSLEER.

This clonotype was counted between two and nine times. The chain employs TRBV12-3 or TRBV12-4 and TRBJ1-1; D perhaps matches TRBD1 (5 bases). V lost 7 bases and J 5 bases, leaving 17 bases between the germline ends. The length of the CDR3 is 14 residues. The CDR3 DNA sequence: TGTGCCAGCATGAGAGAAGGGGCGGGAACTGAAGCTTTCTTT. Translation: CASMREGAGTEAFF.

The sample holds a few counts of this clonotype. A much more abundant neighbour one base away suggests this may be a read error. This rearrangement joins TRBV5-1 to TRBJ2-3; D ambiguous. Germline assignment: CDR1 SGHRS and CDR2 YFSETQ. The ends were cut back, 0 bases at V and 2 bases at J, with 10 bases in the middle. This CDR3 has 15 amino acids. The CDR3: CASSLESPSTDTQYF. For the CDR3, the DNA is TGCGCCAGCAGCTTGGAGTCCCCTTCCACAGATACGCAGTATTTT.

This clonotype was observed many times. The gene calls are TRBV12-3 or TRBV12-4 and TRBJ1-1; D gene unclear. The CDR3 totals 14 residues. V lost 5 bases and J lost 1, with 11 bases in between. CDR3 in DNA: TGTGCCAGCAGTCCCCTCCTCGGGAACACTGAAGCTTTCTTT. Translation: CASSPLLGNTEAFF.

The chain uses TRBV6-2 or TRBV6-3 and TRBJ2-4, with a possible D match to TRBD2 (6 bases). Trimming removed 6 bases from V and 6 bases from J, with 15 bases in between. The CDR3 loop spans 14 amino acids. Per germline, CDR1 MNHEY and CDR2 SVGEGT. This CDR3 is CASSRGTLGNIQYF. For the CDR3, the DNA is TGTGCCAGCAGCCGCGGGACCCTGGGAAACATTCAGTACTTC.

This clonotype was seen ten or more times. V is TRBV5-5 and J is TRBJ2-7, with no clear D. Trimming shortened V by 4 bases and J by 2 bases, and 10 bases separated the two germline ends. Germline V lookup: CDR1 SGHKS, CDR2 YYEKEE (reference sequence). CDR3 length: 13 residues. The CDR3 sequence: CASSKQSPYEQYV. The CDR3 nucleotides read TGTGCCAGCAGCAAACAGAGCCCCTACGAGCAGTACGTC.

The J gene is TRBJ2-5, the V gene TRBV3-1, with a weak D call TRBD2 (5 bases). The germline gives CDR1 LGHDT, CDR2 YNNKEL (reference sequence). The CDR3 has 16 residues. Trimming removed 2 bases from V and 3 bases from J, with 16 bases in between. The CDR3 nucleotides read TGTGCCAGCAGCCAACCTCGGCGGGCTACAGAAGAGACCCAGTACTTC. It specifies CASSQPRRATEETQYF.

The table lists this clonotype with a few counts. This chain connects TRBV5-6 to TRBJ2-1, with D perhaps TRBD1 (5 bases). Germline V gene lookup returns CDR1 SGHDT and CDR2 YYEEEE. V lost 0 bases and J 7 bases, leaving 14 bases between the germline ends. The CDR3 covers 15 residues. CDR3 nucleotides: TGTGCCAGCAGCTTGGGGCAGGGAAGGACAAATGAGCAGTTCTTC. Protein: CASSLGQGRTNEQFF.

The chain has TRBV7-9 and TRBJ1-2, with TRBD1 matching over 8 bases. Per germline, CDR1 SEHNR and CDR2 FQNEAQ (reference sequence). The length of the CDR3 is 14 residues. V dropped 5 bases and J dropped 6; count of bases not matched to a gene: 8. CDR3 bases: TGTGCCAGCAGCCGTACAGGGGGGAAGGATGGCTACACCTTC. This sequence encodes CASSRTGGKDGYTF.

In its sample, this clonotype was seen many times. The V call is TRBV5-1, the J call TRBJ1-1; a weak D match, TRBD1 (6 bases). The CDR3 contains 14 residues. V was clipped by 5 bases and J by 0 bases, with 11 bases between them. CDR1 SGHRS and CDR2 YFSETQ come from the germline V gene. The CDR3 DNA reads TGCGCCAGCAGTCCGGACAGAGTGAACACTGAAGCTTTCTTT. This translates into CASSPDRVNTEAFF.

The table lists this clonotype with a few counts. The gene calls are TRBV11-2 and TRBJ2-5; tentative D call: TRBD1 (5 bases). Germline V lookup: CDR1 SGHAT, CDR2 FQNNGV. This CDR3 region has 14 residues. Trimming removed 4 bases at V and 4 bases at J, with 13 bases between. CDR3 residues: CASSSERTTETQYF. CDR3 sequence (DNA): TGTGCCAGCAGCTCAGAACGGACAACAGAGACCCAGTACTTC.

The V and J genes are TRBV12-3 or TRBV12-4 and TRBJ2-6; the match to TRBD1 covers 11 bases. V lost 11 bases to trimming and J lost 0 bases; unmatched junction nucleotides: 9. This CDR3 has 17 residues. The CDR3 protein is CAFSGDRGTSGANVLTF. Here the CDR3 DNA reads TGTGCCTTCAGCGGGGACAGGGGGACCTCTGGGGCCAACGTCCTGACTTTC.

This clonotype was seen many times. This chain's CDR3 is CASSPGTRNTEAFF. In nucleotides, the CDR3 is TGCGCCAGCAGTCCCGGGACAAGAAACACTGAAGCTTTCTTT. The chain uses TRBV5-1 and TRBJ1-1; TRBD1 might be the D (6 bases). CDR3 length equals 14 residues. With 5 bases removed from V and 2 bases from J, the gap between germline ends came to 13 bases. Germline CDR1 SGHRS, CDR2 YFSETQ.

Ten or more counts support this clonotype. The rearrangement links TRBV12-3 or TRBV12-4 to TRBJ2-2; D gene uncertain. Trimming removed 3 bases at V and 8 bases at J, with 7 bases between. This CDR3 comprises 12 residues. Here the CDR3 reads CASSFSSGELFF. In DNA form, the CDR3 reads TGTGCCAGCAGTTTCAGTTCTGGGGAGCTGTTTTTT.

As regards this clonotype: A much bigger clone sits one base away, suggesting this may be a read error. The final CDR3 position lacks the conserved phenylalanine or tryptophan, pointing to a likely read error. V usage is TRBV27 and J usage is TRBJ1-1; maybe TRBD1 (6 bases). The CDR3 sequence is 13 residues long. Trimming took 6 bases from V and 6 from J, leaving 14 bases between them. Looked up from germline, CDR1 is MNHEY and CDR2 is SMNVEV (reference sequence). The CDR3 region is CASSPTGIAEAFC. The CDR3 coding sequence is TGTGCCAGCAGCCCAACAGGGATCGCTGAAGCTTTCTGT.

This clonotype was seen a handful of times. The gene calls are TRBV6-1 and TRBJ1-2; 9 nucleotides agree with TRBD1. CDR1 is MNHNS, CDR2 SASEGT, per germline. This CDR3 spans 15 amino acids. Unmatched junction bases numbered 12, after V lost 7 bases and J lost 6 bases. The CDR3 is CASTFAQGAKDGYTF. CDR3 in DNA: TGTGCCAGCACCTTCGCACAGGGGGCAAAGGATGGCTACACCTTC.

This clonotype was counted at least ten times. The chain employs TRBV12-3 or TRBV12-4 and TRBJ2-7; the D is unclear. V dropped 2 bases and J dropped 3 bases, with 8 bases sitting between them. CDR3 length: 13 residues. The CDR3 protein is CASSLRQIYEQYF. The CDR3 coding sequence is TGTGCCAGCAGTTTACGGCAGATCTACGAGCAGTACTTC.

The chain combines TRBV7-9 with TRBJ1-2; the match to TRBD1 covers 8 bases. V lost 5 bases to trimming and J lost 8 bases; unmatched junction nucleotides: 7. The CDR3 is 13 amino acids. Germline V gene sequence: CDR1 SEHNR, CDR2 FQNEAQ (reference sequence). CDR3 DNA: TGTGCCAGCAGCGGATCCAGGGGGCGAGGCTACACCTTC. Translation gives CASSGSRGRGYTF.

The V call is TRBV14, the J call TRBJ2-3; D is undetermined. The germline gives CDR1 SGHDN, CDR2 FVKESK. Trimming took off 1 base at V and 1 base at J, with 12 bases between the two ends. CDR3 length equals 16 residues. CDR3 residues: CASSQVVIPGTDTQYF. In DNA form, the CDR3 reads TGTGCCAGCAGCCAAGTCGTGATCCCCGGCACAGATACGCAGTATTTT.

This clonotype has a count of ten or more. The CDR3 coding sequence is TGCGCCAGCAGCTTCAACAGGGAACGGTTCTTC. Encoded protein: CASSFNRERFF. The rearrangement joins TRBV5-1 to TRBJ2-1, with D possibly TRBD1 on 6 matching bases. The V gene lost 2 bases and the J gene lost 15 bases, with 12 bases spanning the gap. Germline assignment: CDR1 SGHRS and CDR2 YFSETQ. The CDR3 has 11 residues.

The table lists this clonotype with many counts. The chain is built from TRBV12-3 or TRBV12-4 and TRBJ1-2; possible D gene TRBD1, 5 bases. The CDR3 is made up of 13 amino acids. Trimming took off 3 bases at V and 4 bases at J, with 9 bases between the two ends. The CDR3 sequence is CASSFQGSYGYTF. CDR3 coding DNA: TGTGCCAGCAGTTTTCAGGGAAGCTATGGCTACACCTTC.

This clonotype has only a few counts. The chain is built from TRBV4-3 and TRBJ2-1; tentatively, D is TRBD2 (6 bases). Trimming removed 4 bases at V and 0 bases at J, with 16 bases between. CDR1 and CDR2 (germline): LGHNA, YSLEER. This CDR3 spans 17 amino acids. The CDR3: CASSRGGTLSSYNEQFF. The CDR3 nucleotides are TGCGCCAGCAGCCGAGGAGGGACGCTGAGCTCCTACAATGAGCAGTTCTTC.

The rearrangement links TRBV7-9 to TRBJ1-2; no definite D call. Trimming shortened V by 5 bases and J by 5 bases, and 15 bases separated the two germline ends. The CDR3 totals 14 residues. Germline-derived CDR1 and CDR2 are SEHNR and FQNEAQ (reference sequence). The CDR3 is CASSRPTVAYGYTF. CDR3 coding DNA: TGTGCCAGCAGCCGTCCCACAGTCGCATATGGCTACACCTTC.

The chain has TRBV10-3 and TRBJ2-5, with 10 nucleotides matching TRBD2. The V and J ends lost 8 bases and 6 bases, in that order; junction bases with no gene match: 12. Germline CDR1 and CDR2: ENHRY and SYGVKD. This CDR3 comprises 15 residues. DNA of the CDR3: TGTGCCATCTCCGCCGGGACTAGCGATACGAAGACCCAGTACTTC. Its translation: CAISAGTSDTKTQYF.